The next 5 T cell receptor beta chains were all read from a single sample in a study of blood T cell repertoires in COVID-19. Produced via immunoSEQ multiplex PCR; TCRdb's table is partial and in-frame only. The table shows fewer than 250,000 clones, with roughly 80% occurring only once. Sequencing input: peripheral blood. The receptors originated from a woman aged 40-49 years with active or convalescent COVID-19.

This CDR3 is CASRSGGELDEQYF. CDR3 sequence (DNA): TGTGCCAGCAGGTCCGGAGGGGAGCTCGACGAGCAGTACTTC. This chain links TRBV9 with TRBJ2-7; tentative D call: TRBD2 (6 bases). The CDR3 consists of 14 residues. CDR1 and CDR2 from the germline V gene are SGDLS and YYNGEE. V was shortened by 5 bases and J by 5 bases, with 17 bases between the two germline ends.

The chain has TRBV10-3 and TRBJ2-2; TRBD1 matches at 9 bases. V shed 4 bases and J 3 bases; nucleotides not matched to a gene: 12. The V gene's germline CDR1 is ENHRY and CDR2 SYGVKD. This CDR3 has 18 residues. The CDR3 DNA follows: TGTGCCATCAGTGTCCGAGAACCTAGACAGGGGGACACCGGGGAGCTGTTTTTT. Residues: CAISVREPRQGDTGELFF.

In its sample, this clone was seen once. The genes are TRBV6-5 and TRBJ1-4; 9 nucleotides line up with TRBD1. With V trimmed by 7 bases and J by 6 bases, 6 bases remained unmatched. CDR1 and CDR2 from the germline V gene are MNHEY and SVGAGI. The CDR3 extends over 14 amino acids. The CDR3 sequence: CASTTGQGHEKLFF. CDR3 DNA: TGTGCCAGCACCACGGGACAGGGCCATGAAAAACTGTTTTTT.

The genes are TRBV2 and TRBJ2-6, with a possible D match to TRBD2 (6 bases). Germline V gene sequence: CDR1 SNHLY, CDR2 FYNNEI. CDR3 size: 17 residues. Trimming took 8 bases from V and 4 from J, leaving 21 bases between them. The CDR3 region has the DNA TGTGCCAGCGGACGGGGGATGGGAAGGGCGGGGGCCAACGTCCTGACTTTC. Amino acids: CASGRGMGRAGANVLTF.

The chain combines TRBV3-1 (or the pseudogene TRBV3-2) with TRBJ1-6; D is unresolved. V lost 2 bases to trimming and J lost 6 bases, with 20 bases between them. Germline V gives CDR1 LGHDT, CDR2 YNNKEL (reference sequence). The CDR3 totals 18 residues. The DNA for the CDR3 is TGTGCCAGCAGCCAACCTCCCGGCTGGCAGGCCGGTAATTCACCCCTCCACTTT. Encoded protein: CASSQPPGWQAGNSPLHF.